This TCR beta chain was identified during a study of CD8 T cells in Susac syndrome. Random hexamers were used to reverse transcribe 0.5 to 1 ug of RNA. Amplification of TCR beta CDR3 by immunoSEQ multiplex PCR spanned 54 Vbeta and 13 Jbeta. A single record per CDR3 protein comes from TCRdb applying MiXCR to the immunoSEQ multiplex PCR reads. Of 180,000 or so distinct CDR3 sequences listed, roughly 95% are singletons. The authors sequenced TCR beta from blood CD8+ and CD4+ T cells. The CD8+ and CD4+ T cells were isolated magnetically using a negative isolation approach, whereas the TEMRA cells were enriched by FACS. This sequence originates from a human donor with multiple sclerosis. Sequencing input: CD4+ T cells from PBMCs.

The CDR3 sequence: CASSLVSLGEQFF. As DNA, the CDR3 is TGCGCCAGCAGCTTGGTGTCGCTCGGTGAGCAGTTCTTC. V usage is TRBV5-1 and J usage is TRBJ2-1; D not resolved. The CDR3 runs 13 residues. V was shortened by 0 bases and J by 9 bases, with 10 bases between the two germline ends. The germline CDR1 and CDR2 sequences are SGHRS and YFSETQ.